This T cell receptor beta chain came from a study of T-cell memory formation after mild COVID-19. Using its own MiXCR run on the 5' RACE reads, TCRdb lists one record per CDR3 protein. The top ten hold 8.8% of the sample, which has about 430,000 distinct CDR3 sequences, less than 25% seen once. Comments on this clonotype: Its antigen is as yet unknown.

Regarding the study as a whole: A balance of CD4 and CD8 characterized clones contracting day 15 to 85, whereas later expanders leaned CD4+.

In germline, CDR1 is KGHDR, CDR2 SFDVKD. This CDR3 has 12 residues. The V end lost 6 bases, the J end lost 4 bases, and 8 bases lay between the germline ends. This chain links TRBV24-1 with TRBJ1-2, with D uncertain. The specimen was PBMCs or a T cell subset sorted from them (not recorded which). The sequence derives from an adult woman who had mild COVID-19 (a few samples of this study predate the infection). Cell type and time point are not known. In DNA form, the CDR3 reads TGTGCCACCAGTCCGGGAACCTATGGCTACACCTTC. Protein: CATSPGTYGYTF.